Below are 21 T cell receptor beta chains sequenced from a single sample in a study of regulatory T cells in long-lasting Graves disease. Construction of TCR beta libraries relied on iRepertoire HTBI primers and on Arm-PCR targeting CDR3 regions. TCRdb passed the multiplex PCR reads through MiXCR, listing each CDR3 protein once. This table holds 400,000 to 500,000 distinct CDR3 sequences, about 16% found once. This sample's time point: newly diagnosed GD, antithyroid drugs for less than 3 months. With RNA extracted from PBMCs as input, the TCR library was made. The sample also formed part of further work on T cells in Graves' hyperthyroidism and ophthalmopathy.

The sample here was peripheral blood mononuclear cells (PBMCs), taken at new diagnosis, from a patient treated with antithyroid drugs. These receptors were obtained from a woman under 30 with Graves disease.

This clonotype was counted ten times or more. This chain uses TRBV11-2 with TRBJ2-2; D uncertain. CDR3 length: 14 amino acids. V shed 5 bases and J shed 0 bases, with 7 bases lying between them. Per germline, CDR1 SGHAT and CDR2 FQNNGV. The CDR3 bases are TGTGCCAGCAGCCACCTTACGAACACCGGGGAGCTGTTTTTT. Protein product: CASSHLTNTGELFF.

This clonotype showed up many times. CDR3 sequence (DNA): TGTGCCAGCAGTGCCCGGGACAGTCTAGATGAGACCCAGTACTTC. Its translation is CASSARDSLDETQYF. The genes are TRBV11-3 and TRBJ2-5; TRBD1 matches 7 bases. Germline CDR1 SGHNT, CDR2 YENEEA. The CDR3 covers 15 residues. The ends lost 6 bases at V and 5 bases at J; junction bases unmatched: 12.

This clonotype was observed at least ten times. The CDR3: CASSKGQRGETQYF. Written as DNA, the CDR3 is TGCGCCAGCAGCAAGGGACAAAGGGGAGAGACCCAGTACTTC. The chain links TRBV10-1 to TRBJ2-5; tentative D call: TRBD1 (6 bases). Trimming cost V 6 bases and J 4 bases, with 15 bases left between them. The CDR3 is made up of 14 amino acids. CDR1 WNHNN and CDR2 SYGVQD come from the germline V gene (reference sequence).

This clonotype occurred many times. The chain recombines TRBV20-1 with TRBJ1-1; D gene ambiguous. Germline lookup yields CDR1 DFQATT and CDR2 SNEGSKA (reference sequence). The V gene lost 0 bases and the J gene lost 3 bases, with 11 bases spanning the gap. The CDR3 runs 14 residues. CDR3 sequence: CSARDLKVDTEAFF. The CDR3 region has the DNA TGCAGTGCTAGAGATCTAAAGGTGGACACTGAAGCTTTCTTT.

In this sample, this clonotype turned up many times. The chain uses TRBV20-1 and TRBJ2-7; a weak D match, TRBD1 (5 bases). The V gene's germline CDR1 is DFQATT and CDR2 SNEGSKA (reference sequence). V lost 6 bases and J 9 bases, leaving 27 bases between the germline ends. The CDR3 runs 15 residues. DNA for the CDR3: TGCAGTGCCCCACCCCCGGCAGGGTCAGCTGTCGGGCAGTACTTC. It yields the protein CSAPPPAGSAVGQYF.

This clonotype has just a few counts. CDR3 sequence reads: CASSIRGRRTDTQYF. CDR3 nucleotide sequence: TGTGCCAGCAGTATCAGGGGGCGGAGGACAGATACGCAGTATTTT. V gene TRBV7-3 combines with J gene TRBJ2-3; 8 nucleotides agree with TRBD1. The CDR3 is made up of 15 amino acids. The ends lost 6 bases at V and 3 bases at J; junction bases unmatched: 8. Germline V gene data show CDR1 as SGHTA and CDR2 as FQGTGA.

This clonotype was detected many times. The chain recombines TRBV12-3 or TRBV12-4 with TRBJ2-7; D might be TRBD1 (6 bases). Trimming took 6 bases from V and 5 from J, leaving 20 bases between them. CDR3 size: 15 residues. The CDR3 is CASSPGPRGLHEQYF. DNA for the CDR3: TGTGCCAGCAGCCCCGGCCCGAGGGGGTTACACGAGCAGTACTTC.

This clonotype was observed many times. The rearrangement links TRBV10-3 to TRBJ2-7, with 8 bases lining up with TRBD1. Trimming took 4 bases from V and 5 from J; bases not matched to a gene: 7. CDR3 length equals 14 residues. CDR1 and CDR2 (germline): ENHRY, SYGVKD. The CDR3 nucleotides are TGTGCCATCAGTGGGGGGACAGGACGGCACGAGCAGTACTTC. As protein: CAISGGTGRHEQYF.

This clonotype has more than one count but fewer than ten. The rearrangement uses TRBV25-1 and TRBJ2-2; 13 nucleotides match TRBD2. This CDR3 region has 16 residues. Germline V gene data show CDR1 as MGHDK and CDR2 as SYGVNS. V lost 3 bases, J lost 7 bases, and 5 bases stayed unmatched. The CDR3 loop is CASSDYWTSGSGELFF. The CDR3 nucleotides are TGTGCCAGCAGTGACTACTGGACTAGCGGGAGCGGGGAGCTGTTTTTT.

In this sample, this clonotype turned up many times. The chain employs TRBV20-1 and TRBJ1-2; 8 bases agree with TRBD1. CDR3 length: 14 residues. Trimming removed 5 bases from V and 7 bases from J; junction bases left unmatched: 12. CDR1 and CDR2 from the germline V gene are DFQATT and SNEGSKA (reference sequence). DNA for the CDR3: TGCAGTGCTCCGGACCCCTCGACAGGGGTTGGCTACACCTTC. Translated, it gives CSAPDPSTGVGYTF.

This clonotype was observed a handful of times. A much larger clone lies one base from this, so it may be a read error. V gene TRBV27 combines with J gene TRBJ2-7; 13 bases align to TRBD2. V gave up 5 bases and J gave up 5 bases; unmatched junction bases: 9. CDR3 length: 16 residues. The germline gives CDR1 MNHEY, CDR2 SMNVEV (reference sequence). This CDR3 is CASSLILAGGHNEQYF. DNA of the CDR3: TGTGCCAGCAGTCTTATACTAGCGGGAGGGCACAACGAGCAGTACTTC.

This clonotype was picked up many times. This rearrangement joins TRBV2 to TRBJ1-5, with 10 positions matching TRBD1. The CDR3 spans 15 residues. Germline V CDR1 and CDR2: SNHLY, FYNNEI. V gave up 5 bases and J gave up 6 bases; unmatched junction bases: 7. The CDR3 spells CASSKDRGMGQPQHF. CDR3 coding DNA: TGTGCCAGCAGTAAGGACAGGGGGATGGGTCAGCCCCAGCATTTT.

V gene TRBV20-1 combines with J gene TRBJ2-5; D perhaps matches TRBD2 (6 bases). The V end lost 0 bases, the J end lost 2 bases, and 19 bases lay between the germline ends. The CDR3 totals 17 residues. In germline, CDR1 is DFQATT, CDR2 SNEGSKA (reference sequence). The CDR3 DNA is TGCAGTGCTAGAGATCCTTGGCTAGCGAGAATGCAAGAGACCCAGTACTTC. Protein: CSARDPWLARMQETQYF.

The V and J genes are TRBV6-5 and TRBJ1-1; D may be TRBD1 (5 bases). Deletions cut 2 bases from V and 0 bases from J, with 16 bases between. The germline gives CDR1 MNHEY, CDR2 SVGAGI. This CDR3 contains 17 residues. CDR3 bases: TGTGCCAGCAGTTACGGGGTTGGAGCAGGGATGAACACTGAAGCTTTCTTT. As protein: CASSYGVGAGMNTEAFF.

Comment on this clonotype: This could be a read error, since a much larger clone is one nucleotide away. The chain recombines TRBV11-3 with TRBJ2-2, with no clear D. This CDR3 is built from 16 residues. Germline loops: CDR1 SGHNT, CDR2 YENEEA. Trimming shortened V by 1 base and J by 4 bases, and 13 bases separated the two germline ends. CDR3 in DNA: TGTGCCAGCAGCTTAGTGCGCAGGTCGATCACCGGGGAGCTGTTTTTT. Amino acids: CASSLVRRSITGELFF.

The genes are TRBV6-4 and TRBJ2-1; D may match TRBD1 or TRBD2 (5 bases each). CDR3 size: 13 residues. From germline, CDR1 is MRHNA and CDR2 SNTAGT. The V and J ends lost 6 bases and 7 bases respectively, with 13 bases between them. CDR3: CASSPGDENEQFF. In DNA, the CDR3 is TGTGCCAGCAGCCCCGGGGACGAGAATGAGCAGTTCTTC.

This clonotype was picked up a small number of times. This chain uses TRBV3-1 with TRBJ2-5; 9 nucleotides match TRBD2. The V and J ends lost 4 bases and 5 bases, in that order; junction bases with no gene match: 14. Germline assignment: CDR1 LGHDT and CDR2 YNNKEL (reference sequence). The CDR3 runs 17 residues. CDR3 in amino acids: CASSPTRRGRGGETQYF. The CDR3 DNA reads as TGTGCCAGCAGCCCGACTCGTCGCGGGAGGGGGGGGGAGACCCAGTACTTC.

The V call is TRBV4-1, the J call TRBJ1-5, with D hard to call. V shed 1 base and J shed 6 bases, with 4 bases lying between them. CDR1 is MGHRA and CDR2 is YSYEKL in the germline V gene. The CDR3 is 12 amino acids. The CDR3 is CASSQAGQPQHF. DNA of the CDR3: TGCGCCAGCAGCCAAGCTGGTCAGCCCCAGCATTTT.

This clonotype was counted between two and nine times. The chain links TRBV2 to TRBJ2-4; TRBD2 aligns across 11 bases. The CDR3 extends over 12 amino acids. CDR1 and CDR2 from the germline V gene are SNHLY and FYNNEI. Unmatched junction bases numbered 0, after V lost 6 bases and J lost 8 bases. CDR3 DNA: TGTGCCAGCAGGGGACTAGCGGACATTCAGTACTTC. Translated: CASRGLADIQYF. Using reference TRBV2 and TRBJ2-4 for the parts outside the CDR3, the full variable domain is EPEVTQTPSHQVTQMGQEVILRCVPISNHLYFYWYRQILGQKVEFLVSFYNNEISEKSEIFDDQFSVERPDGSNFTLKIRSTKLEDSAMYFCASRGLADIQYFGAGTRLSVL.

This clonotype showed up many times. CDR3 loop: CASSLDPGNEQFF. The CDR3 DNA reads TGTGCCAGCAGCTTAGATCCGGGGAATGAGCAGTTCTTC. This rearrangement joins TRBV11-2 to TRBJ2-1, with D perhaps TRBD2 (5 bases). V lost 0 bases to trimming and J lost 7 bases, with 7 bases between them. CDR3 length: 13 residues. Germline CDR1 is SGHAT and CDR2 is FQNNGV.

There are many counts of this clonotype. CDR3 residues: CASSLIVAEQETQYF. CDR3 coding DNA: TGTGCCAGCAGCTTAATAGTAGCGGAGCAAGAGACCCAGTACTTC. V and J are TRBV7-9 and TRBJ2-5; D is perhaps TRBD2 (6 bases). Trimming took 2 bases from V and 2 from J, leaving 12 bases between them. From germline, CDR1 is SEHNR and CDR2 FQNEAQ (reference sequence). The CDR3 runs to 15 residues.